A selection of T cell receptor beta chains follows, all from one sample in a study of Tregs in tolerant kidney transplant recipients. TCRdb's copy holds only in-frame clones and misses some; the assay was immunoSEQ multiplex PCR. The table includes approximately 50,000 clones, about 89% detected once. The sequencing here drew on CD8+ T cells from blood (PBMCs), taken 24 months after the transplant. The source is a human patient who received a combined kidney and bone marrow transplant. Some T cells may possibly be graft donor cells. Both conserved end residues are part of each CDR3. Fields, in order: D gene, V gene, clone size, J gene, CDR3 DNA, CDR3 protein. D genes are given only for firm matches. Clone size is not always given. Where it is, it says once, few, many or a class for expanded clones.

TRBD2	TRBV7-9	.	TRBJ2-5	TGTGCCAGCAGCTCCCGACTAGCGGTCCAAGAGACCCAGTACTTC	CASSSRLAVQETQYF
.	TRBV27	once	TRBJ2-5	TGTGCCAGCAGTTTTCAGGGTGGCCGAGAGACCCAGTACTTC	CASSFQGGRETQYF
TRBD1	TRBV28	.	TRBJ1-4	TGTGCCAGCAGCCTTAGGGACAGGGGCGGAGGGGAAAAACTGTTTTTT	CASSLRDRGGGEKLFF
TRBD1	TRBV9	.	TRBJ2-5	TGTGCCAGCAGCCTACCCGCAGACAGGGCGGAGGAGACCCAGTACTTC	CASSLPADRAEETQYF
TRBD2	TRBV7-9	.	TRBJ2-1	TGTGCCAGCAGCTTAGCGCTTGTAGCGGGGGGCCATTACACTGAGCAGTTCTTC	CASSLALVAGGHYTEQFF
.	TRBV27	.	TRBJ2-2	TGTGCCAGCAGTTTATCGGTGGCCGCTCTGGTCACCGGGGAGCTGTTTTTT	CASSLSVAALVTGELFF
.	TRBV23-1	.	TRBJ2-2	TGCGCCAGCAGTCAATTGATCGGGGATCTGAACACCGGGGAGCTGTTTTTT	CASSQLIGDLNTGELFF
TRBD2	TRBV7-6	.	TRBJ2-7	TGTGCCAGCAGCTTAGGTGGTAGCGGGGGCCTCTTTCCCTACGAGCAGTACTTC	CASSLGGSGGLFPYEQYF
.	TRBV27	.	TRBJ2-7	TGTGCCAGCAGTTTATCTGGGAGCTACGAGCAGTACTTC	CASSLSGSYEQYF
.	TRBV27	.	TRBJ1-4	TGTGCCAGCTCCCTCTCTATGTCTGGAAAACTGTTTTTT	CASSLSMSGKLFF
.	TRBV4-3	.	TRBJ1-2	TGCGCCAGCAGCCAAGACCTTGGTCGGGGGGGCTATGGCTACACCTTC	CASSQDLGRGGYGYTF
.	TRBV7-9	.	TRBJ1-5	TGTGCCAGCAGCTCCGGGACACCTATTGGGCCCCAGCATTTT	CASSSGTPIGPQHF
TRBD2	TRBV2	once	TRBJ2-3	TGTGCCAGCACGGCAGGGAGGGGCACAGATACGCAGTATTTT	CASTAGRGTDTQYF
.	TRBV5-6	.	TRBJ1-2	TGTGCCAGCAGCTTGAAACACCCACTATGGGATGGCTACACCTTC	CASSLKHPLWDGYTF
TRBD1	TRBV4-3	few	TRBJ1-1	TGCGCCAGCAGCCTCGGGACAGGGGACCCTGAAGCTTTCTTT	CASSLGTGDPEAFF
.	TRBV7-9	.	TRBJ2-1	TGTGCCAGCAGCTCAAATACTCCACAGGTAGCGGACTCCTACAATGAGCAGTTCTTC	CASSSNTPQVADSYNEQFF
TRBD1	TRBV5-6	.	TRBJ2-7	TGTGCCAGCAGCATAGGGACAGACTACGAGCAGTACTTC	CASSIGTDYEQYF
.	TRBV6-1	.	TRBJ2-7	TGTGCCGGAGGAACGAGCTCCTACGAGCAGTACTTC	CAGGTSSYEQYF
.	TRBV29-1	once	TRBJ2-2	TGCAGCGTTGAAGGCGTAGCGGCGAACACCGGGGAGCTGTTTTTT	CSVEGVAANTGELFF
TRBD1	TRBV23-1	.	TRBJ2-7	TGCGCCAGCAGTCCCGGACAGGGGGTATGCTACGAGCAGTACTTC	CASSPGQGVCYEQYF
TRBD1	TRBV25-1	.	TRBJ1-1	TGTGCCAGCAGTGAATCCGGACAGGGGGAAGAAGCTTTCTTT	CASSESGQGEEAFF
.	TRBV11-3	.	TRBJ2-7	TGTGCCAGCAGCTTTCAGAACGAGCAGTACTTC	CASSFQNEQYF
.	TRBV7-6	.	TRBJ2-7	TGTGCCAGCAGCGACATGGGCTACGAGCAGTACTTC	CASSDMGYEQYF
.	TRBV2	.	TRBJ1-2	TGTGCCAGCACCCCCCGGGTCAGTCTGGCCTATGGCTACACCTTC	CASTPRVSLAYGYTF
TRBD1	TRBV7-2	.	TRBJ2-5	TGTGCCAGCAGCTTACCCCCCCGGGACAGGGGATTCCAAGAGACCCAGTACTTC	CASSLPPRDRGFQETQYF
.	TRBV7-9	.	TRBJ2-7	TGTGCCAGCAGCTTCGGGGCCTACGAGCAGTACTTC	CASSFGAYEQYF
.	TRBV11-2	.	TRBJ2-2	TGTGCCAGCAGCTGGGACGTAAGGAGGGCCGGGGAGCTGTTTTTT	CASSWDVRRAGELFF
.	TRBV19	.	TRBJ1-1	TGTGCCAGTAGTATTCCTGGAAGCGGCACTGAAGCTTTCTTT	CASSIPGSGTEAFF
.	TRBV9	.	TRBJ2-2	TGTGCCAGCAGCGTAGCGGGATTTCAGGTTTCTAGGAACACCGGGGAGCTGTTTTTT	CASSVAGFQVSRNTGELFF
.	TRBV11-3	.	TRBJ2-2	TGTGCCAGCAGCGGAGAGAAGGGGAGGACCGGGGAGCTGTTTTTT	CASSGEKGRTGELFF
.	TRBV21-1	.	TRBJ2-7	TGTGCCAGCAGCAAACAGTTAGCGGGATCGTACGAGCAGTACTTC	CASSKQLAGSYEQYF
.	TRBV5-6	.	TRBJ1-5	TGTGCCAGCAGCCACAGGTGGAGCAATCAGCCCCAGCATTTT	CASSHRWSNQPQHF
.	TRBV9	.	TRBJ2-7	TGTGCCAGCAGCGTAGCTCCAGGAACCTACGAGCAGTACTTC	CASSVAPGTYEQYF
TRBD2	TRBV28	.	TRBJ2-3	TGTGCCAGCAGTTTAATAGCGGGGGGGCCGGGCTTATACGGGCAGTATTTT	CASSLIAGGPGLYGQYF
.	TRBV7-2	.	TRBJ2-1	TGTGCCAGCACAGGAGAGCAGTTCTTC	CASTGEQFF
.	TRBV5-1	.	TRBJ2-3	TGCGCCAGCAGCTCACCCAGACAGGGCACAGATACGCAGTATTTT	CASSSPRQGTDTQYF
TRBD2	TRBV28	.	TRBJ2-1	TGTGCCAGCAGTTCCCCTAGCGGGGTAAATTCCTACAATGAGCAGTTCTTC	CASSSPSGVNSYNEQFF
.	TRBV13	.	TRBJ1-5	TGTGCCAGCAGCTTGGGGGGGCAGAGCAATCAGCCCCAGCATTTT	CASSLGGQSNQPQHF
TRBD1	TRBV6-4	.	TRBJ2-7	TGTGCCAGCAGAGACAGGGGTTACGAGCAGTACTTC	CASRDRGYEQYF
TRBD2	TRBV5-6	.	TRBJ2-1	TGTGCCAGCAGCCCGGCCCCAGGAGGCGGGAGTGAGCAGTTCTTC	CASSPAPGGGSEQFF
TRBD2	TRBV9	.	TRBJ2-3	TGTGCCAGCAGCGGGTCGGTCCTTTCGGGGGGGGATACGCAGTATTTT	CASSGSVLSGGDTQYF
TRBD2	TRBV27	.	TRBJ2-2	TGTGCCAGCAGCCACGGACTAGCGGTGGCCGGGGAGCTGTTTTTT	CASSHGLAVAGELFF